This T cell receptor beta chain was sequenced in a study of cytomegalovirus exposure and HLA in healthy donors. PCR was performed using 60 Vbeta and 13 Jbeta primers. Method: immunoSEQ multiplex PCR; TCRdb's copy keeps in-frame clones and lacks some. This sample has about 140,000 clones, with 80% found just once. The CDR3 length is 15 residues. Unmatched junction bases numbered 12, after V lost 6 bases and J lost 5 bases. CDR1 and CDR2 (germline): SGHTA, FQGTGA. The sample was PBMCs. This receptor was obtained from a man aged 35 to 55 in good health and CMV-seronegative. This chain connects TRBV7-3 to TRBJ2-5; 7 nucleotides agree with TRBD1. The CDR3 here is CASRPTGTDKETQYF. In DNA form, the CDR3 reads TGTGCCAGCAGACCGACGGGGACAGACAAGGAGACCCAGTACTTC.